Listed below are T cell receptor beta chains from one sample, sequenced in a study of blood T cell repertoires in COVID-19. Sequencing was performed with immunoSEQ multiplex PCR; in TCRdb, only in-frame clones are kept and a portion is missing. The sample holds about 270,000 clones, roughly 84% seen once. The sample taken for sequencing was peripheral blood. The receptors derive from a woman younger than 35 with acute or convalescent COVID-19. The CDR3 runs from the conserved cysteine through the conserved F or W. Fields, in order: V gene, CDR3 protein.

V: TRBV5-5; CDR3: CASSSQLNTEAFF
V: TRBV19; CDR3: CASSPGQGAWGANVLTF
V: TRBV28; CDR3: CASSQIRWTSGAYEQYF
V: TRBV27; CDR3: CASSLGTPHYGYTF
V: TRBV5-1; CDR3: CASSPRDQGLAGGGTQYF
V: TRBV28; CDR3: CASSLTGGQPQHF
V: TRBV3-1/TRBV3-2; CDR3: CASSQGQGQTGELFF
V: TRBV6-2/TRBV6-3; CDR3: CASSAQGSQPQHF
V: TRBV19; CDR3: CASSGHGTSGSYEQYF
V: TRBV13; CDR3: CASSLVWRSDEQYF
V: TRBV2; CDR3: CASSVSGSNSYNSPLHF
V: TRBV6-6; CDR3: CASSPRLAGSNSYEQYF
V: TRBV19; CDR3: CASSLSGTFYNEQFF
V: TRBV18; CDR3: CASSPPSGKEAFF
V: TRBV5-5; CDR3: CASSSVGRETGSYQETQYF
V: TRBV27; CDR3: CASSSTGLVSYEQYF
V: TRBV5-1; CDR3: CASSLGQGGTDTQYF
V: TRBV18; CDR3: CASSPRTGGIADTQYF
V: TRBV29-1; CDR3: CSVPGNYNEQFF
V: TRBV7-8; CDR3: CASSLQGILNSPLHF
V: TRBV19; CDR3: CASSIGGLAGGDNEQFF
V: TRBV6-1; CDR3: CASSEGLAGLYEQYF
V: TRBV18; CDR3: CASSPASAGPGTEAFF
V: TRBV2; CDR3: CASSAPDGLAGVYEQYF
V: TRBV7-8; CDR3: CASSLRQGGQPQHF
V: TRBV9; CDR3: CASSATNSYGYTF
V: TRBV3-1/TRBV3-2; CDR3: CASSQDFQVANEKLFF
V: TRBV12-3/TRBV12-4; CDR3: CASGSSYNEQFF
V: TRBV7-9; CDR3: CASSPGHTGEHYGYTF
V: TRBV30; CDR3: CAWSGGHAKNIQYF
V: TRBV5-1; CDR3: CASSFGLSSGSSNEQFF
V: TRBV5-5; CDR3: CASSLTGRLGYTF
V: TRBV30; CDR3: CAWVGAGSYEQYF
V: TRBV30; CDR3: CAWTSGLAGVRNTQYF
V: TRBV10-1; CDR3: CASTQGGGAGELFF
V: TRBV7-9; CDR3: CASTSIGGSPGYGYTF
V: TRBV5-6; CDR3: CASSSRTGKYNSPLHF
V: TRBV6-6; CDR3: CASSLTPGHLYVEDTGEQFF
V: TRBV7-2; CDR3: CASSTQISGNTIYF
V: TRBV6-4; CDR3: CASSDSLATSYNEQFF
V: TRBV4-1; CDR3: CASSQDPPGEFFITYEQYF
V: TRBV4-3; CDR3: CASSQDRTSWDEQYF
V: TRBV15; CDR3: CATNPTYTMNTEAFF
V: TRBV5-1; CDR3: CASSPQGDEQFF
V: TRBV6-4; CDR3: CASSHRTGDGYTF
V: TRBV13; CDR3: CASRMGLATHEQYF
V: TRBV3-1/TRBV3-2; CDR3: CASSPIPLSYEQYF
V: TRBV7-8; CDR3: CASSFDSNTEAFF
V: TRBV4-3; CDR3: CASSQARLAVSYNEQFF
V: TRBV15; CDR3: CATSRSPGLAGGPGNEQFF
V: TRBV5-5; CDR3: CASSLGLAGKFDWPYEQYF
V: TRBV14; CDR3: CASSGQFRTSGIYEQYF
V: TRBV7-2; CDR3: CASSLGLLAGEPDTQYF
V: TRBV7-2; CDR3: CASSLSRRYTF
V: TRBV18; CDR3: CASSPQGPTNEKLFF
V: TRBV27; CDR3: CASSFYRGTADLRVDGNQPQHF
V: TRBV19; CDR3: CASSPGQGANYGYTF
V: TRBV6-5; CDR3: CASSLRVGSTEAFF
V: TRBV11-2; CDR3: CASSQSSGPYNEQFF